This TCR beta chain was captured by sequencing in a study of T cell clonotyping in hematopoietic cell transplantation. Germline V CDR1 and CDR2: SGHVS, FNYEAQ. This CDR3 is 18 amino acids long. The trim removed 3 bases at V and 1 base at J, leaving 10 bases unmatched. Overall study results and limits: Pathologically expanded recipient clonotypes increased progressively from day 30 to day 180 as diversity fell.

On this clone: Its antigen is currently unknown.

Sequencing was performed with immunoSEQ multiplex PCR; in TCRdb, only in-frame clones are kept and a portion is missing. Here the sample spans about 16,000 clones, around 70% being singletons. This chain joins TRBV7-6 and TRBJ1-3; 9 bases align to TRBD1. Sequenced input: peripheral blood mononuclear cells. This clonotype was sampled from a woman aged 60-75 years in good health. Some clones in this sample may be carry-over from other donors' samples. The CDR3: CASSFLEQGAQSGNTIYF. CDR3 in DNA: TGTGCCAGCAGCTTCTTAGAACAGGGGGCGCAGTCTGGAAACACCATATATTTT.